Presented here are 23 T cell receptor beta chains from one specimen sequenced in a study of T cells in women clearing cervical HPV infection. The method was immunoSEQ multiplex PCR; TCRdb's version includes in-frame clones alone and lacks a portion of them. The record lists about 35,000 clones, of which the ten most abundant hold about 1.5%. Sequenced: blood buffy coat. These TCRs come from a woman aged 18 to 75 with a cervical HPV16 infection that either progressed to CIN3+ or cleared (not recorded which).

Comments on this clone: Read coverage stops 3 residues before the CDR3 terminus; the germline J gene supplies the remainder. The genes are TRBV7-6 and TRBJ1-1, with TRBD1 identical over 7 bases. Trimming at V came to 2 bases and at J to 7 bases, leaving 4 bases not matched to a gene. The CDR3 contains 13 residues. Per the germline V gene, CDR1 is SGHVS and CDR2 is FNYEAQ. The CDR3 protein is CASSLYGTDEAFF. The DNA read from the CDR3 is TGTGCCAGCAGCTTATATGGGACAGATGAA.

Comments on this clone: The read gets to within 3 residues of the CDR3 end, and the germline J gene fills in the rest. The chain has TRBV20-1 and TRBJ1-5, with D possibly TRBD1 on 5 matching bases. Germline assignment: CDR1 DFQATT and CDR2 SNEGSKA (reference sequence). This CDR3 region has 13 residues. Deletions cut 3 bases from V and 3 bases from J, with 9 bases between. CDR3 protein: CSARGLDNQPQHF. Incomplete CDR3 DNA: TGCAGTGCTAGGGGGCTGGACAATCAGCCC.

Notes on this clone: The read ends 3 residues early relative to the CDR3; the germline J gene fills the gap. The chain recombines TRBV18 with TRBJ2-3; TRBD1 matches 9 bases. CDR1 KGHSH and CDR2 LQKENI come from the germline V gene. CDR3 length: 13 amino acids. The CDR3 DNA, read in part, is TGTGCCAGCTCACAGGACAGGGGAGAGACG. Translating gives CASSQDRGET. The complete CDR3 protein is CASSQDRGETQYF.

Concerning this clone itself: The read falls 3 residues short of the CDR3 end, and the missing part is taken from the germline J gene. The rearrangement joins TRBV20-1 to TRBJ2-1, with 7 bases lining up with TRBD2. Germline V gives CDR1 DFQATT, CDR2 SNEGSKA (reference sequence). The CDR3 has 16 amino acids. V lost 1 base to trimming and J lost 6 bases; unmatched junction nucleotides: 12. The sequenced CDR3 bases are TGCAGTGCTAGAGGTAGGGGTGGACTAGTCCCCAATGAG. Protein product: CSARGRGGLVPNE. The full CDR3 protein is CSARGRGGLVPNEQFF.

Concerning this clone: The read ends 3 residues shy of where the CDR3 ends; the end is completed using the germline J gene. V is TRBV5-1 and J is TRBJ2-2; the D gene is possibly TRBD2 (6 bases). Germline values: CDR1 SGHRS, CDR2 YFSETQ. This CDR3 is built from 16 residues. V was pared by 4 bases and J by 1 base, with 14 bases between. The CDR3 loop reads CASSHRTNQNTGELFF. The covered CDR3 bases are TGCGCCAGCAGCCACAGGACTAACCAGAACACCGGGGAG.

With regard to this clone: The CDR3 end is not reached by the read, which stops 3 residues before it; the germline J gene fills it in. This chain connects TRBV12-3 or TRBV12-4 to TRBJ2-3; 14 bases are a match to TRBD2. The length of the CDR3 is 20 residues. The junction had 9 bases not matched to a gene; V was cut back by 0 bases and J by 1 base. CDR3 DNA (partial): TGTGCCAGCAGTTTAGCGCCTCCGGGACTAGCGGGAGTTCGCACAGATACG. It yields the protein CASSLAPPGLAGVRTDT. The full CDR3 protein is CASSLAPPGLAGVRTDTQYF.

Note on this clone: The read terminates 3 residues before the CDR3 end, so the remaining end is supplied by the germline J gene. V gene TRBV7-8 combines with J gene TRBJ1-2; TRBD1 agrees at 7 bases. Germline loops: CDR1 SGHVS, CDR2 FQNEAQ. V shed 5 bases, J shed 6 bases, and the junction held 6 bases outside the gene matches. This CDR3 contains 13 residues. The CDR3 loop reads CASSHGRGHGYTF. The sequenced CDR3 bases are TGTGCCAGCAGCCACGGGAGGGGGCATGGC.

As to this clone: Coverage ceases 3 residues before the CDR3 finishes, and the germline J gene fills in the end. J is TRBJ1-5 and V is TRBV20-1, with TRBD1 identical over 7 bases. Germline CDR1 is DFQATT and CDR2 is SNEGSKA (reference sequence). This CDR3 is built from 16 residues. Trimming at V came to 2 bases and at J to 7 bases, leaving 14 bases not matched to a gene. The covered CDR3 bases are TGCAGTGCTAGAAGCTGGGGAGGGGGCGCAGAACAGCCC. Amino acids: CSARSWGGGAEQP. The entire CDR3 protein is CSARSWGGGAEQPQHF.

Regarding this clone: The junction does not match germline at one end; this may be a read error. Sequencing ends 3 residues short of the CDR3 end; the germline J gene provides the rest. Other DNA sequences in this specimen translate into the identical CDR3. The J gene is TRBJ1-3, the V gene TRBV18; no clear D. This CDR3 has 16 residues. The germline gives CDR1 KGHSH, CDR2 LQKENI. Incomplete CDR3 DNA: TGTGCCAGCTCACCACCTTCGGGGTTCTCTGGAAACACA. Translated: CASSPPSGFSGNT. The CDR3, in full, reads CASSPPSGFSGNTIYF.

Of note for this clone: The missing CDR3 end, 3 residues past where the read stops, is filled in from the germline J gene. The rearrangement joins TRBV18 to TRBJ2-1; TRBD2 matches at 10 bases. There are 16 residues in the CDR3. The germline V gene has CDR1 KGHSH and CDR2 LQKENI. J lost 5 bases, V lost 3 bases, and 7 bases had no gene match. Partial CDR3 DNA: TGTGCCAGCTCACCTTACCCAGCGGGAGGGAACAATGAG. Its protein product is CASSPYPAGGNNE. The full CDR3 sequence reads CASSPYPAGGNNEQFF.

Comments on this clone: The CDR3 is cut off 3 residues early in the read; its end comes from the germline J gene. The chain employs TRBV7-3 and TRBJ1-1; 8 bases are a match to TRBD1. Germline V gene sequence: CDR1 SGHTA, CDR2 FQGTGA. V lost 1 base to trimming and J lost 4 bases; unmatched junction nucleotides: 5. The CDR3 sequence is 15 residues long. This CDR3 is CASSLSQGARTEAFF. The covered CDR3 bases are TGTGCCAGCAGCTTAAGTCAGGGGGCGCGCACTGAA. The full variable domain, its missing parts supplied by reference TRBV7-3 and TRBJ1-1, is GAGVSQTPSNKVTEKGKYVELRCDPISGHTALYWYRQSLGQGPEFLIYFQGTGAADDSGLPNDRFFAVRPEGSVSTLKIQRTERGDSAVYLCASSLSQGARTEAFFGQGTRLTVV.

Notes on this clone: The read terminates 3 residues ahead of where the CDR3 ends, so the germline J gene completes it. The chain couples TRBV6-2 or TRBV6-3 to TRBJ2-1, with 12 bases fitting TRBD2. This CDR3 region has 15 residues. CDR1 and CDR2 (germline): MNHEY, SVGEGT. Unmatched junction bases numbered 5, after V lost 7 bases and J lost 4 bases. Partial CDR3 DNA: TGTGCCAGCACCCCGGGACTAGCGGGTTACAATGAG. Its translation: CASTPGLAGYNE. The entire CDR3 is CASTPGLAGYNEQFF.

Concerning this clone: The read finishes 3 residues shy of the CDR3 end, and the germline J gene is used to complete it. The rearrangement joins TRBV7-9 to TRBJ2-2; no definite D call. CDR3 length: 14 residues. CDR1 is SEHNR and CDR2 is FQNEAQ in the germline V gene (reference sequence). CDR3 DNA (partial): TGTGCCAGCAGCTTAGGGGCAGCTAATGAAAAG. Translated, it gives CASSLGAANEK. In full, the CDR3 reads CASSLGAANEKLFF.

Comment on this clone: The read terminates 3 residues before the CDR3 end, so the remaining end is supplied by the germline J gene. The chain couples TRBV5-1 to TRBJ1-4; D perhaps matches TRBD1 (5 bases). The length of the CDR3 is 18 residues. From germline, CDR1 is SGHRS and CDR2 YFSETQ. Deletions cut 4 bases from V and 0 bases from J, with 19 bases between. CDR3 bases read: TGCGCCAGCAGCCTAACCCTAGGACAACTATCAACTAATGAAAAA. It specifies CASSLTLGQLSTNEK. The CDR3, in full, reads CASSLTLGQLSTNEKLFF.

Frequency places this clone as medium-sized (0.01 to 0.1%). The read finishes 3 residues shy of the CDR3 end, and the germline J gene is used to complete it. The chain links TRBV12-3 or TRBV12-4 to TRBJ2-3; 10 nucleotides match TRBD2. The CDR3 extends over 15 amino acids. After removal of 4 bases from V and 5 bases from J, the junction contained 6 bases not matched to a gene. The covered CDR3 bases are TGTGCCAGCAGTTCACTAGCGGGAAATGGAGATACG. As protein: CASSSLAGNGDT. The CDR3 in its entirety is CASSSLAGNGDTQYF.

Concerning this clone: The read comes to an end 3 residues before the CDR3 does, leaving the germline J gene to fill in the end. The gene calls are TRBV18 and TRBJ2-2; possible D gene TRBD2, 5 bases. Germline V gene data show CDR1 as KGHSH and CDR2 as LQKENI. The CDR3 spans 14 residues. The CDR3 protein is CASSPTDYNSPLFF. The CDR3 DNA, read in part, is TGTGCCAGCTCACCGACCGACTATAATTCACCG.

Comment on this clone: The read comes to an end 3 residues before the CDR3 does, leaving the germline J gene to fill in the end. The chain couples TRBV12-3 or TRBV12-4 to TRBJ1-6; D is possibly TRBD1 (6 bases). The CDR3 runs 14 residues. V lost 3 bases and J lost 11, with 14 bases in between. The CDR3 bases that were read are TGTGCCAGCAGTTTCGGGGGGCGAGAGCCACCC. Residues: CASSFGGREPP. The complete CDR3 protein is CASSFGGREPPLHF.

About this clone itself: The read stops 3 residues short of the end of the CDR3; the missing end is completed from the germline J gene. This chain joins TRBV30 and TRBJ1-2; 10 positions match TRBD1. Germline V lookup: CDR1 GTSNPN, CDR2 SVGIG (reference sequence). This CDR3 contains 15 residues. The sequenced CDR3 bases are TGTGCCTGGAGTAGTTTGACAGGGGGCGCGAGGGGC. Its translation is CAWSSLTGGARG. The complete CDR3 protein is CAWSSLTGGARGYTF.

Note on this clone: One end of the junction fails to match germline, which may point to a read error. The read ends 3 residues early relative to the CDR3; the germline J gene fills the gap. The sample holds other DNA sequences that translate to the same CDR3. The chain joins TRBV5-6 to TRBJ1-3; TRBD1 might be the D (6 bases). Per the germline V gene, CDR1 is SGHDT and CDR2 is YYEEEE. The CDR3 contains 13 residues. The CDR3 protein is CASAQGNGNTIYF. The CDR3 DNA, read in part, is TGTGCCAGTGCCCAGGGGAACGGAAACACG.

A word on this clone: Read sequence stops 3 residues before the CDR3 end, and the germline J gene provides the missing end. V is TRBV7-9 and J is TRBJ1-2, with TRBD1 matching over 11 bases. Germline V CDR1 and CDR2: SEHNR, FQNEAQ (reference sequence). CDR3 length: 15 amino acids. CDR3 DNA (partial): TGTGCCAGCAGCAGGACAGGGGGCTCCTACAATGAC. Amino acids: CASSRTGGSYND. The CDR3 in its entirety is CASSRTGGSYNDYTF.

The CDR3 is CASNPGGGAGGYTF. Partial CDR3 DNA: TGTGCCAGTAACCCCGGCGGGGGGGCTGGTGGC. The chain combines TRBV19 with TRBJ1-2; D may be TRBD1 (6 bases). The read terminates 3 residues ahead of where the CDR3 ends, so the germline J gene completes it. The germline gives CDR1 LNHDA, CDR2 SQIVND (reference sequence). The CDR3 runs 14 residues. Trimming pared 7 bases from V and 7 bases from J, leaving 19 bases between.

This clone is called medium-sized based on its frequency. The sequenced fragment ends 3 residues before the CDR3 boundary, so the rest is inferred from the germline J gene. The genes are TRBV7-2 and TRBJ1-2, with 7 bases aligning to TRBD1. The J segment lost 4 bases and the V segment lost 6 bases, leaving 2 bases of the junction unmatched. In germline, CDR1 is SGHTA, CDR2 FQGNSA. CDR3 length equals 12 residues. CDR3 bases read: TGTGCCAGCAGAGGACAGGCCTATGGC. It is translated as CASRGQAYG. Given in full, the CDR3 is CASRGQAYGYTF.

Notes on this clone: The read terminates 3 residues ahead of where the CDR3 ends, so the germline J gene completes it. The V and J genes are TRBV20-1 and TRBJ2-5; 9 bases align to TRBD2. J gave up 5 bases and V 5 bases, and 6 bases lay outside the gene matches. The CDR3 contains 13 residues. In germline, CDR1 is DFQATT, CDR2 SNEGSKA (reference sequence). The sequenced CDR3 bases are TGCAGTGCTCCGGGCGGGGGGGGCGAGACC. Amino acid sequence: CSAPGGGGET. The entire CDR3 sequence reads CSAPGGGGETQYF.